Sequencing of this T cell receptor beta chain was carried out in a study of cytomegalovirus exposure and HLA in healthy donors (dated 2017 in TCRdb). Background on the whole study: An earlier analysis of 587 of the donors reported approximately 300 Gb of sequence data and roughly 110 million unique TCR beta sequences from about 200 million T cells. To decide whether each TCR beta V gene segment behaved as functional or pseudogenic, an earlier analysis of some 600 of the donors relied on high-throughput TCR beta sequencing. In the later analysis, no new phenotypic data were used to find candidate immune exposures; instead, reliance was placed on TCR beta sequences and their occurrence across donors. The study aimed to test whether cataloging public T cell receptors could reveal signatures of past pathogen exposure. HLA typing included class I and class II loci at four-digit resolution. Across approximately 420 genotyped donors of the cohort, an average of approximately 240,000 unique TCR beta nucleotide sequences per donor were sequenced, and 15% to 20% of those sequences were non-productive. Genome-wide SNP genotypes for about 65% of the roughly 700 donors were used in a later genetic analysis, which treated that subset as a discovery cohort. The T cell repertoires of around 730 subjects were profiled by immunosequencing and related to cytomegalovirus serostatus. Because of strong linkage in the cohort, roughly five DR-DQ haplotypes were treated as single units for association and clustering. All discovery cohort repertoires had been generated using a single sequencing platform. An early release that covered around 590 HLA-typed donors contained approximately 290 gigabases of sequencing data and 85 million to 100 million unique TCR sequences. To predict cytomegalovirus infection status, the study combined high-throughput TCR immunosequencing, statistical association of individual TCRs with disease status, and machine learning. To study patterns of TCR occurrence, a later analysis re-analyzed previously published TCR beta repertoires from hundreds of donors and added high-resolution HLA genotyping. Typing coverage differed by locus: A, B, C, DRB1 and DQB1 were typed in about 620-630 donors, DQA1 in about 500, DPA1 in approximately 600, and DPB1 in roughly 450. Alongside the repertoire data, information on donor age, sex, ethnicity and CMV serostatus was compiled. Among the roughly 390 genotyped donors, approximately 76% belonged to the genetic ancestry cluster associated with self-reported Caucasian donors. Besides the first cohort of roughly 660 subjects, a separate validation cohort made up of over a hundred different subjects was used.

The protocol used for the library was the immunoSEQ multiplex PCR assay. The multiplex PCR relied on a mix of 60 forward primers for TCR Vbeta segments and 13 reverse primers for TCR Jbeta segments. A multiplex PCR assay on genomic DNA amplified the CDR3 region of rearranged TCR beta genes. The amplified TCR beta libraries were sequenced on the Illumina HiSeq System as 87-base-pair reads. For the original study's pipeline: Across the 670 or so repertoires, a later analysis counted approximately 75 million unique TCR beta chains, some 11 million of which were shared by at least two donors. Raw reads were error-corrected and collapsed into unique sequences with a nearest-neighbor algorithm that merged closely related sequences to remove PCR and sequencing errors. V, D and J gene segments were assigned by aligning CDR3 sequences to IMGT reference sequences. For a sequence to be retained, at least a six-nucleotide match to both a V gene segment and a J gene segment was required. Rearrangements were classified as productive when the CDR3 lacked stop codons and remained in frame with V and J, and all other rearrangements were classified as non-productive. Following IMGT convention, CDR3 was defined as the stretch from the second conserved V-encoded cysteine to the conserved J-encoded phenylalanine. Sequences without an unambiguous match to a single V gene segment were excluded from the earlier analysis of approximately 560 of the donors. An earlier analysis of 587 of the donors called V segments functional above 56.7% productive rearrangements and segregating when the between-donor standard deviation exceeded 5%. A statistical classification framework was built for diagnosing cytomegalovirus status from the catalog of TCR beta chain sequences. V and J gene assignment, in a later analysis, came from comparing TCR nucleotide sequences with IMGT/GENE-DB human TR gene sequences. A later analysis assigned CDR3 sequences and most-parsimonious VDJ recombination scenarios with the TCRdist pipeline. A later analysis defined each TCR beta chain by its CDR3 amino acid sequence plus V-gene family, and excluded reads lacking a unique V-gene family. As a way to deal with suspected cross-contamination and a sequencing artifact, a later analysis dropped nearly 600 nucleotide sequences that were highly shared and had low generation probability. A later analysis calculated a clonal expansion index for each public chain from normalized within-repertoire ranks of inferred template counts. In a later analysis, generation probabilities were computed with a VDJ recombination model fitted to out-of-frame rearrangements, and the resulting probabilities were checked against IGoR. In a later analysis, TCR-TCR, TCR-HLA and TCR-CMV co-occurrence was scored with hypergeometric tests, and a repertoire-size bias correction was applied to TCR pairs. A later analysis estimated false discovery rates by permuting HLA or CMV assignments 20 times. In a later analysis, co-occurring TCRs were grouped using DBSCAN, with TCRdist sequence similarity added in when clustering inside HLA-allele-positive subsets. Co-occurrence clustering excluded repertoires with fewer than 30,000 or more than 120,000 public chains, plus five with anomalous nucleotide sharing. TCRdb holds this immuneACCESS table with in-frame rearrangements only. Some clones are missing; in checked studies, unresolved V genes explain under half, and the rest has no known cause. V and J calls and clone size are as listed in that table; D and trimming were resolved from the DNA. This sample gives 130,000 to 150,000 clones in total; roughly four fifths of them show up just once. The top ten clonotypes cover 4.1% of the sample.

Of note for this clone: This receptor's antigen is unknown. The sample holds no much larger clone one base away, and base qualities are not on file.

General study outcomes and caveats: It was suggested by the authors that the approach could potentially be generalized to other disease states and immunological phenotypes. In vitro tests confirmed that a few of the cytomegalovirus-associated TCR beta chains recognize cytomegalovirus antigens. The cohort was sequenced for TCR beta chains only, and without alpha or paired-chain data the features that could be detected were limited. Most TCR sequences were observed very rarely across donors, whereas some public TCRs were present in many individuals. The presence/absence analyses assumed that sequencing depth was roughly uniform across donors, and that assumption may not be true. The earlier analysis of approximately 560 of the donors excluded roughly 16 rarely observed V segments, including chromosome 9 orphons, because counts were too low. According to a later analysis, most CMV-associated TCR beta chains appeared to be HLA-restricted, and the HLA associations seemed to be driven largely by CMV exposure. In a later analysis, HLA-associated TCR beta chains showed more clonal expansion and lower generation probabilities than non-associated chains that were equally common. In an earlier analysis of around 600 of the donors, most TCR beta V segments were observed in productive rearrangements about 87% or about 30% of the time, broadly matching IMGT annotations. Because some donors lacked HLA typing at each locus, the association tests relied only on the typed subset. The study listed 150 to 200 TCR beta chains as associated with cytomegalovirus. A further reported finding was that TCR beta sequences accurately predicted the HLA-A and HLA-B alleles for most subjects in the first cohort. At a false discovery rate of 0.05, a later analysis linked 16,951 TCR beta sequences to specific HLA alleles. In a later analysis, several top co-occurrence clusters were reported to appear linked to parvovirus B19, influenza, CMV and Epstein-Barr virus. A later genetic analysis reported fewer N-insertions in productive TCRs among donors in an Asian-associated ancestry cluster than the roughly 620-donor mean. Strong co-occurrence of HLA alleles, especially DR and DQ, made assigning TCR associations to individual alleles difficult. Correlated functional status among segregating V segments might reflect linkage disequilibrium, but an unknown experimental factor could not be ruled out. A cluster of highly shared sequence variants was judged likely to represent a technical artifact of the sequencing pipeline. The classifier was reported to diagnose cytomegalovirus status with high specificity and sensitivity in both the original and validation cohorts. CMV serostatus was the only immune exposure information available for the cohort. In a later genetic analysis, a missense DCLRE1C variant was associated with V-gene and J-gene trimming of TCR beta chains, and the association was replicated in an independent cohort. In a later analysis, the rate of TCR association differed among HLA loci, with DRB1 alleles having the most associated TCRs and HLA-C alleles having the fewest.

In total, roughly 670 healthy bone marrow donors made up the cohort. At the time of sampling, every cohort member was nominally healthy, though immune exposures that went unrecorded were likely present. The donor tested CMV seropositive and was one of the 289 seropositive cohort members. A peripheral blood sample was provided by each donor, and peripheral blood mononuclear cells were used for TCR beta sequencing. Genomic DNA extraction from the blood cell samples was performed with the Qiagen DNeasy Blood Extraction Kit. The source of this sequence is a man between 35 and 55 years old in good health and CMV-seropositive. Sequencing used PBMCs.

DNA sequence: TGCGCCAGCAGCCAAGATGGCAGGACCTACGAGCAGTACTTC. Translated, it gives CASSQDGRTYEQYF. Recombination connected TRBV4-1 to TRBJ2-7, with no D gene named confidently. According to the germline V gene, CDR1 reads MGHRA and CDR2 reads YSYEKL. The CDR3, cysteine through phenylalanine, is 14 amino acids long. Only CDR3 DNA is held: 42 bases, read in frame from base 1. V loses 0 bases, J loses 2 bases, and the germline ends lie 8 bases apart.